This paragraph covers one T cell receptor (beta chain) sequence. The protocol was immunoSEQ multiplex PCR, while the TCRdb copy is restricted to in-frame clones and leaves out a portion. Among about 200,000 clones listed, 70% to 90% were seen once. The source of the sample is a study of blood T cell repertoires in COVID-19. This CDR3 has 15 residues. In germline, CDR1 is SNHLY, CDR2 FYNNEI. Germline trimming cut 6 bases from V and 7 bases from J; bases unmatched to any gene: 12. The J gene is TRBJ1-1, the V gene TRBV2; 9 bases are shared with TRBD1. This sequence originates from a woman aged 40-49 years with acute COVID-19. Sample: PBMCs or T cells enriched from blood (not recorded which). CDR3 nucleotide sequence: TGTGCCAGCAGCCGGGACAGGGTGGCCCTAGATGAAGCTTTCTTT. It translates to CASSRDRVALDEAFF.